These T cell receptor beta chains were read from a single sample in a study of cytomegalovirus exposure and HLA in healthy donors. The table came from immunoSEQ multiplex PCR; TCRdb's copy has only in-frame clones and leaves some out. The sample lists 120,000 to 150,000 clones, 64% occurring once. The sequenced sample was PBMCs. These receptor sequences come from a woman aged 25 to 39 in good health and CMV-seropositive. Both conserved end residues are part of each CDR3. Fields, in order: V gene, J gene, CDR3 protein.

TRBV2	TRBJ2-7	CASSGEIRQEQYF
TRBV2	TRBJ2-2	CASSPDRGRIGGELFF
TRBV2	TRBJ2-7	CASSGIAGDDYEQYF
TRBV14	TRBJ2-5	CASSQGHMETQYF
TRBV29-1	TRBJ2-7	CSVGEGTGRIGAEQYF
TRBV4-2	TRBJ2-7	CASSQAGLAGDGEQYF
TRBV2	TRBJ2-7	CASSETGTGIYEQYF
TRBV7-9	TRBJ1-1	CASSSRDRGDTEAFF
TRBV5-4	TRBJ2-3	CASSPGFGTDTQYF
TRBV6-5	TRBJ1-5	CASSERNSNQPQHF
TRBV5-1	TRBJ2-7	CASSLGSAYEQYF
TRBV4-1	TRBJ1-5	CASSQAGTGIDIYNQPQHF
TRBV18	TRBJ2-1	CASSDVRGSINEQFF
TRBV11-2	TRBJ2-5	CASSFGQGAGETQYF
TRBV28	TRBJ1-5	CASSLPTALQPQHF
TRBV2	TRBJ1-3	CASSVRTGTGNTIYF
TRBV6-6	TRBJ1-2	CASSYSTQGGYGYTF
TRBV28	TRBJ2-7	CASSPQAGVGYEQYF
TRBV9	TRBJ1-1	CASSARGQGANTEAFF
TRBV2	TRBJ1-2	CASSSRGTGVTYGYTF
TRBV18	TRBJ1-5	CASHGGGQPQHF
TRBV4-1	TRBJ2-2	CASSRRTSGTSTNTGELFF
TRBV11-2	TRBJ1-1	CASSLVSGNTEAFF
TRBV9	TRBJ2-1	CASSVGGSGIYNEQFF
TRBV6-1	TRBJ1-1	CASSGPSTENYMNTEAFF
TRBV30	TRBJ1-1	CAWNAGIRAEAFF
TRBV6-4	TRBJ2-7	CASTVGLISYEQYF
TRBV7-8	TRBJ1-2	CASSLDGRPRGYGYTF
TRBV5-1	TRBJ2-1	CASSSLLAGGYNEQFF
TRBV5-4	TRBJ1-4	CASSLAGTGVEKLFF
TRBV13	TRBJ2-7	CASSAGGGSYEQYF
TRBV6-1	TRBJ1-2	CASSANRRDGYTF
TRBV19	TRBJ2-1	CASSRTGTSGRSSYNEQFF
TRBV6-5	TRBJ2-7	CASSYGRKQYF
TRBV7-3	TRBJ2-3	CASSLARTDAATQYF
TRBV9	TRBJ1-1	CASSVATGRNTEAFF
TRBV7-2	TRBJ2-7	CASSSRTAYEQYF
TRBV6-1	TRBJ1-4	CASSDGALNEKLFF
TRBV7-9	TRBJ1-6	CASSLALGGSSYNSPLHF
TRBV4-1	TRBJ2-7	CASSQYRGRAHEQYF
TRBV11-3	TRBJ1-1	CASSLFPTGGTREAFF
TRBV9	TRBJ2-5	CASSVNSGAKETQYF
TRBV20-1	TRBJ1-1	CSARARGQAFF
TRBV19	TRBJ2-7	CASSMLAYEEDTSYEQYF
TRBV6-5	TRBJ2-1	CASSSSGHAYNEQFF
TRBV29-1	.	CSVGARGTSYEQYF
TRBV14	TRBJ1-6	CASRLTGWGSPLHF
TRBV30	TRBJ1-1	CAWSTGGNTEAFF
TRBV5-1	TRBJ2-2	CASSYRDWAGELFF
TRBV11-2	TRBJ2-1	CASSSTSGGNNEQFF
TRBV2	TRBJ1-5	CASRAPGFQPQHF